This TCR beta chain was documented in a study of OX40 agonist ivuxolimab in advanced cancers. Clones were sequenced by immunoSEQ multiplex PCR, and TCRdb holds only the in-frame ones, with some missing. The table includes about 43,000 clones, about 95% detected once. Germline CDR1 reads MNHEY; CDR2 reads SVGAGI. The J segment lost 0 bases and the V segment lost 6 bases, leaving 5 bases of the junction unmatched. This CDR3 comprises 15 residues. This clonotype was obtained from an adult with an advanced solid tumor such as melanoma, head and neck, liver or kidney cancer. The V call is TRBV6-5, the J call TRBJ2-7; 10 nucleotides line up with TRBD2. The sequenced sample was CD4+ or CD8+ T cells sorted from blood, obtained in a trial of the OX40 agonist ivuxolimab. The CDR3 region has the DNA TGTGCCAGCAGGCCCTCTAGCGGGAGCTCCTACGAGCAGTACTTC. It is translated as CASRPSSGSSYEQYF.